This T cell receptor (beta chain) was sequenced in a study of cytomegalovirus exposure and HLA in healthy donors. General study points: Later analysis showed most CMV-associated TCR beta chains appearing HLA-restricted.

13 Jbeta primers and 60 Vbeta primers were used for the PCR. Measured with immunoSEQ multiplex PCR; TCRdb has only the in-frame clones, and not every one. The sample contains about 120,000 clones, 77% of which appear only once. About this clone: Its specificity is unknown.

V dropped 3 bases and J dropped 0 bases, with 12 bases sitting between them. The CDR3 covers 14 residues. Germline CDR1 GTSNPN, CDR2 SVGIG (reference sequence). The sequence was collected from a man in his late teens or twenties in good health and CMV-seropositive. The J gene is TRBJ2-7, the V gene TRBV30, with D perhaps matching TRBD2 (5 bases). The material sequenced was PBMCs. In DNA, the CDR3 is TGTGCCTGGAGAAGCGGACGAGGCTCCTACGAGCAGTACTTC. It yields the protein CAWRSGRGSYEQYF.